The clone carrying this T cell receptor beta chain was recorded many times. Its antigen remains unknown. After removal of 3 bases from V and 4 bases from J, the junction contained 7 bases not matched to a gene. From germline, CDR1 is SGHVS and CDR2 FNYEAQ. This CDR3 comprises 15 residues. Genomic DNA served as template for TCR beta VDJ and CDR3 profiling. TCRdb independently ran MiXCR on the reads; one entry per CDR3 protein. The sample lists roughly 130,000 distinct CDR3 sequences, roughly 50% occurring once. These data are taken from a study of CD8+CD57+ T cells in acquired aplastic anemia. General observations from the study: A set of about 30 CD8+ CDR3 sequences was shared between patients and controls, and these sequences appeared highly expressed in patients.

V is TRBV7-6 and J is TRBJ1-2; 8 nucleotides align to TRBD1. This sequence was found in a human donor in good health, serving as a control. Sample: sorted CD4+, CD8+, or CD8+CD57+ T cells (not recorded which) from PBMCs. The DNA for the CDR3 is TGTGCCAGCAGCTTTGGACAGGGTTATGGCTATGGCTACACCTTC. Encoded protein: CASSFGQGYGYGYTF.